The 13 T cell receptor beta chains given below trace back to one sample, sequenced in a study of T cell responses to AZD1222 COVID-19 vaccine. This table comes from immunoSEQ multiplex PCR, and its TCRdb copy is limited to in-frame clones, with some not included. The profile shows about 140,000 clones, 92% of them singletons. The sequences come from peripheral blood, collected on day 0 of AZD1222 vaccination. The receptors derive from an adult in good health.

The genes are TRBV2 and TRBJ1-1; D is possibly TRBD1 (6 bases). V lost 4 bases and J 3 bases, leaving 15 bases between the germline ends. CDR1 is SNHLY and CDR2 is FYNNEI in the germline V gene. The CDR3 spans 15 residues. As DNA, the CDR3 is TGTGCCAGCAGTGCATGGGGGCAGGAGTACACTGAAGCTTTCTTT. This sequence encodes CASSAWGQEYTEAFF.

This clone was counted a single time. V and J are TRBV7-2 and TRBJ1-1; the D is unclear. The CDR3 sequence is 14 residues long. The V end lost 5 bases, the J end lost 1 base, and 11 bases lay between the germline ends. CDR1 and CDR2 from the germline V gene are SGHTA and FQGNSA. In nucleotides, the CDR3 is TGTGCCAGCAGCGGGTGGGGTCCGAACACTGAAGCTTTCTTT. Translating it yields CASSGWGPNTEAFF. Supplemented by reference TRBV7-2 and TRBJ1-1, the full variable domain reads GAGVSQSPSNKVTEKGKDVELRCDPISGHTALYWYRQSLGQGLEFLIYFQGNSAPDKSGLPSDRFSAERTGGSVSTLTIQRTQQEDSAVYLCASSGWGPNTEAFFGQGTRLTVV.

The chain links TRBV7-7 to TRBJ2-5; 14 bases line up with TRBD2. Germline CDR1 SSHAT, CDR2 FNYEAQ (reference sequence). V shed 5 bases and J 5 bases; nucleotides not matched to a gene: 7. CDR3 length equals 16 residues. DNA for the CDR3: TGTGCCAGCAGCAAGACTAGCGGGAGGGCCGAGGAGACCCAGTACTTC. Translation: CASSKTSGRAEETQYF.

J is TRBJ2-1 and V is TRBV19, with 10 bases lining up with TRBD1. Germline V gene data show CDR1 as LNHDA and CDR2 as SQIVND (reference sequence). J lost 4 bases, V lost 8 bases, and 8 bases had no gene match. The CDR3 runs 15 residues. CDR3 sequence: CASGTGTGEYNEQFF. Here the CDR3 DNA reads TGTGCCAGTGGAACCGGGACAGGGGAATACAATGAGCAGTTCTTC.

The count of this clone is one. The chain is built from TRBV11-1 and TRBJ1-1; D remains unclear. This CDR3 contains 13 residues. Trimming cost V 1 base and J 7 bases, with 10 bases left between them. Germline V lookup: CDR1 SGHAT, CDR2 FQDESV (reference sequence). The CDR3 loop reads CASSLGAGNEAFF. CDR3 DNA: TGTGCCAGCAGCTTAGGGGCGGGAAATGAAGCTTTCTTT.

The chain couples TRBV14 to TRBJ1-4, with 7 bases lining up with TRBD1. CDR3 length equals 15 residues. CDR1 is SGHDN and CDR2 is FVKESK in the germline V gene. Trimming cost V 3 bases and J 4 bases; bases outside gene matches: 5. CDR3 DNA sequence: TGTGCCAGCAGCCACCGGACAGGAATTAATGAAAAACTGTTTTTT. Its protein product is CASSHRTGINEKLFF. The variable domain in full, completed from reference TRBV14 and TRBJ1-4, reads EAGVTQFPSHSVIEKGQTVTLRCDPISGHDNLYWYRRVMGKEIKFLLHFVKESKQDESGMPNNRFLAERTGGTYSTLKVQPAELEDSGVYFCASSHRTGINEKLFFGSGTQLSVL.

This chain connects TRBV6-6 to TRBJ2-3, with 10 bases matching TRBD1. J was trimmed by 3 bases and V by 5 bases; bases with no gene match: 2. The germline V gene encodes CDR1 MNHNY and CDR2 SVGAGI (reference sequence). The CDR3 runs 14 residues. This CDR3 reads CASSRTGGTDTQYF. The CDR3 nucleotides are TGTGCCAGCAGTCGGACAGGGGGTACAGATACGCAGTATTTT.

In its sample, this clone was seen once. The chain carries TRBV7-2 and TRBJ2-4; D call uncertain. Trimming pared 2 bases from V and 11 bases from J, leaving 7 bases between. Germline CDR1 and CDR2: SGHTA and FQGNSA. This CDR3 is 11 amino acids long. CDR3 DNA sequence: TGTGCCAGCAGCTTATGGGGTTTTCAGTACTTC. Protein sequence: CASSLWGFQYF.

The CDR3 DNA follows: TGTGCCAGCAGTTACTTAACCAGGGAGGATACGCAGTATTTT. Its protein product is CASSYLTREDTQYF. The chain combines TRBV6-2 or TRBV6-3 with TRBJ2-3; D is perhaps TRBD1 or TRBD2 (5 bases each). Germline CDR1 reads MNHEY; CDR2 reads SVGEGT. The CDR3 extends over 14 amino acids. V was cut by 1 base and J by 6 bases, with 11 bases left in between.

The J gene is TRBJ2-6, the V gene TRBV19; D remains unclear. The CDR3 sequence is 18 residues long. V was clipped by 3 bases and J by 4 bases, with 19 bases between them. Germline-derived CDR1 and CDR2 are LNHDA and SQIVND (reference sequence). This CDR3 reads CASSIPGRVTAGANVLTF. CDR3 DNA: TGTGCCAGTAGTATCCCCGGACGGGTTACGGCGGGGGCCAACGTCCTGACTTTC.

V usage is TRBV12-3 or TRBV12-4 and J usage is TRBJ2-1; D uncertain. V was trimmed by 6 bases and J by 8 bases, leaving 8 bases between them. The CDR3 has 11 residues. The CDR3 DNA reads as TGTGCCAGCAGCAGACATTATGAGCAGTTCTTC. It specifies CASSRHYEQFF.

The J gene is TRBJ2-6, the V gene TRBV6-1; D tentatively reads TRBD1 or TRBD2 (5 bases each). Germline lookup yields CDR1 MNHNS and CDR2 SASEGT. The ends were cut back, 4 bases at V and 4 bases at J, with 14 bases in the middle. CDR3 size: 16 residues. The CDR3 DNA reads TGTGCCAGCAGTGGAAGAGGATGGGGGGGGGCCAACGTCCTGACTTTC. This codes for CASSGRGWGGANVLTF.

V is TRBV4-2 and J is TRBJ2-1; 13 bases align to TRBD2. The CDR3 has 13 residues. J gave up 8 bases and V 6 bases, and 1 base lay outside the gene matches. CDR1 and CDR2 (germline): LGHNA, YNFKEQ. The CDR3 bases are TGTGCCAGCAGACTAGCGGGAGGGGATGAGCAGTTCTTC. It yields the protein CASRLAGGDEQFF.